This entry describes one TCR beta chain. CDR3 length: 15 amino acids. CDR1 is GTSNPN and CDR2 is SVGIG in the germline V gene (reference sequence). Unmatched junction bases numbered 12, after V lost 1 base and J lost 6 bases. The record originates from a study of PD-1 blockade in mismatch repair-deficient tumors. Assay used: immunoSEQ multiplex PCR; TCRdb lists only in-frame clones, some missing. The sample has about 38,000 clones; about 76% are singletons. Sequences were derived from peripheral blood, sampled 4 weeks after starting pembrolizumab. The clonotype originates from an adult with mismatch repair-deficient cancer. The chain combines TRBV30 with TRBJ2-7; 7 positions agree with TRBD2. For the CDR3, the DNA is TGTGCCTGGAGTGGGCACGCGGGAGTAAACGGCGAGCAGTACTTC. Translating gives CAWSGHAGVNGEQYF.